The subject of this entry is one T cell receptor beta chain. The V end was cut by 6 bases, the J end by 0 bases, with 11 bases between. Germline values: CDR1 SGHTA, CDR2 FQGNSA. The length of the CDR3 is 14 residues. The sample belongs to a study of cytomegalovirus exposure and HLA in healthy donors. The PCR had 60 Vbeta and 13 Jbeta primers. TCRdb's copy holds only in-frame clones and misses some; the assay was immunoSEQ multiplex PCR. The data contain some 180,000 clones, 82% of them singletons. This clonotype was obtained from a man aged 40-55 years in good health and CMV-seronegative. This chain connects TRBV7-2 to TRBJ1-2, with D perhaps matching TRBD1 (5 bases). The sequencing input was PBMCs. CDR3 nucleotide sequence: TGTGCCAGCAGGGAGGGGCAGACTAACTATGGCTACACCTTC. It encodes CASREGQTNYGYTF. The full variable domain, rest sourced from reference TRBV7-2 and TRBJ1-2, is GAGVSQSPSNKVTEKGKDVELRCDPISGHTALYWYRQSLGQGLEFLIYFQGNSAPDKSGLPSDRFSAERTGGSVSTLTIQRTQQEDSAVYLCASREGQTNYGYTFGSGTRLTVV.